The clone carrying this T cell receptor beta chain occurred many times. It was with a sample-barcoded 5' primer and a J-beta primer mix that a second PCR of about 7 to 12 cycles was run. A 12-random-nucleotide template-switch adaptor tagged each cDNA molecule. A single record per CDR3 protein comes from TCRdb applying MiXCR to the 5' RACE reads. In the table there are 1.8 million or so distinct CDR3 sequences, about 39% of which are singletons. The entry originates in a study of blood T cells in healthy people across ages. Germline V CDR1 and CDR2: SGHRS, YFSETQ. The CDR3 sequence is 14 residues long.

The receptor's source is a human donor in good health. This sequence joins TRBV5-1 and TRBJ2-5; D perhaps matches TRBD2 (5 bases). The J call could be wrong; TRBJ2-7 is a better fit for the DNA end. Sequences were obtained from blood. The CDR3 reads CASSLAGSRYEQYF. The CDR3 DNA reads TGCGCCAGCAGCTTGGCGGGATCCCGTTACGAGCAGTACTTC.